The TCR beta chain under discussion was sequenced for a study of blood T cell repertoires in COVID-19. As originally analysed: Amplification with reference gene primers provided the estimates of nucleated cell counts. Data came from immunoSEQ multiplex PCR; TCRdb stores just in-frame clones and leaves some out. That table supplies the V and J calls and clone size; D and trimming were determined from the DNA. Of 70,000 or so clones listed, 80% are singletons. The germline gives CDR1 MNHEY, CDR2 SVGAGI. V was shortened by 4 bases and J by 3 bases, with 13 bases between the two germline ends. The length of the CDR3 is 14 residues.

The chain is built from TRBV6-5 and TRBJ2-7; a weak D match, TRBD1 (5 bases). Sequenced input: peripheral blood. The clonotype originates from a man aged 50-59 years with COVID-19, enrolled during active disease. CDR3 coding DNA: TGTGCCAGCAGTTCCCCAGGGTTTTACTACGAGCAGTACTTC. Encoded protein: CASSSPGFYYEQYF.